This TCR beta chain was profiled in a study of blood T cell repertoires in COVID-19. About the study: The United States, Italy and Spain provided the acute and convalescent COVID-19 samples. Sample material is recorded as cDNA or gDNA derived from T cells, B-cell-depleted T cells, or PBMCs.

CDR1 GTSNPN and CDR2 SVGIG come from the germline V gene (reference sequence). The CDR3 sequence is 14 residues long. Trimming pared 2 bases from V and 5 bases from J, leaving 12 bases between. This clone came up once. Original methodology: From reference gene primer amplification, estimates of nucleated cell counts were derived. The table came from immunoSEQ multiplex PCR; TCRdb's copy has only in-frame clones and leaves some out. That table gives V, J and clone size, and the DNA gave D and trimming. The data show more than 300,000 clones, roughly 90% seen once. This TCR came from a woman aged 25-40 years who had been exposed to COVID-19. V usage is TRBV30 and J usage is TRBJ1-4; D might be TRBD1 (5 bases). Material: PBMCs or T cells enriched from blood (not recorded which). CDR3 sequence reads: CAWSNQGRNEKLFF. The CDR3, as DNA: TGTGCCTGGAGTAATCAGGGCCGAAATGAAAAACTGTTTTTT. Looking up the rest from reference TRBV30 and TRBJ1-4 gives the full variable domain: SQTIHQWPATLVQPVGSPLSLECTVEGTSNPNLYWYRQAAGRGLQLLFYSVGIGQISSEVPQNLSASRPQDRQFILSSKKLLLSDSGFYLCAWSNQGRNEKLFFGSGTQLSVL.